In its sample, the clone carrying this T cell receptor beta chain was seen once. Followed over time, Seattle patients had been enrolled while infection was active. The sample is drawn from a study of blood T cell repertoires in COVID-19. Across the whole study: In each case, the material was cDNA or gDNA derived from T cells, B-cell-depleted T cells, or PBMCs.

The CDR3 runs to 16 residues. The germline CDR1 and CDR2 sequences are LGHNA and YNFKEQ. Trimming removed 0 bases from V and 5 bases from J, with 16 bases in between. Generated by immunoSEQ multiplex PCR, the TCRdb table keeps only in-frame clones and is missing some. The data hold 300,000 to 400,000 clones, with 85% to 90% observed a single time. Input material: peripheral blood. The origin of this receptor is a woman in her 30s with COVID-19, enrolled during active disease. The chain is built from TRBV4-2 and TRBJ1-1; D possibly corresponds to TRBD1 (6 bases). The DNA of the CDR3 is TGTGCCAGCAGCCAAGATGCCGCAGGGGTAAAGACTGAAGCTTTCTTT. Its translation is CASSQDAAGVKTEAFF.